This T cell receptor (beta chain) came from a study of cytomegalovirus exposure and HLA in healthy donors. Study background: Researchers previously reported finding fewer than 140 million unique TCR beta sequences from about 170 million T cells.

PCR primers comprised 60 Vbeta and 13 Jbeta primers. TCRdb keeps only in-frame clones here, not all; method: immunoSEQ multiplex PCR. The sample holds 200,000 to 250,000 clones. The CDR3 runs 16 residues. Between the trimmed V and J ends, which lost 5 bases and 2 bases, there was a span of 18 bases. Germline lookup yields CDR1 SGHVS and CDR2 FNYEAQ. This TCR derives from a woman aged 30 to 39 in good health and CMV-seropositive. The chain uses TRBV7-6 and TRBJ1-1; TRBD1 might be the D (6 bases). Specimen: PBMCs. CDR3 sequence reads: CASSERLLQGNTEAFF. DNA of the CDR3: TGTGCCAGCAGCGAACGCCTTTTACAGGGAAACACTGAAGCTTTCTTT.